The T cell receptor beta chain described here comes from a study of OX40 agonist ivuxolimab in advanced cancers. This clone was recorded a few times. Profiling relied on immunoSEQ multiplex PCR, and the TCRdb table lists in-frame clones only, not all of them. The data contain roughly 71,000 clones, roughly 81% of them singletons. V was shortened by 0 bases and J by 1 base, with 3 bases between the two germline ends. From germline, CDR1 is MGHRA and CDR2 YSYEKL. This CDR3 is built from 14 residues. This sequence was found in an adult with an advanced solid tumor such as melanoma, head and neck, liver or kidney cancer. The sample was CD4+ or CD8+ T cells sorted from blood, taken in a trial of the OX40 agonist ivuxolimab. V and J are TRBV4-1 and TRBJ2-2; D remains unclear. CDR3 loop: CASSQDQNTGELFF. The CDR3 DNA reads TGCGCCAGCAGCCAAGATCAGAACACCGGGGAGCTGTTTTTT.